Each of the 15 T cell receptor beta chains below was sequenced from the same sample in a study of blood T cells in healthy people across ages. Sample-barcoded 5' priming and a J-beta primer mix drove a second PCR of roughly 6 to 12 cycles. TCRdb re-analysed the 5' RACE reads in MiXCR, keeping a single row per CDR3 protein. This table holds some 880,000 distinct CDR3 sequences, roughly 40% found once. The sample comprised blood. Receptors were obtained from a man between 18 and 35 years old in good health.

The chain links TRBV12-3 or TRBV12-4 to TRBJ2-4; 10 bases align to TRBD2. The CDR3 extends over 19 amino acids. Trimming cost V 5 bases and J 3 bases; bases outside gene matches: 16. The CDR3 loop is CASSPPGSSGRADKNIQYF. The CDR3 DNA is TGTGCCAGCAGTCCTCCCGGGTCAAGCGGGAGGGCCGACAAAAACATTCAGTACTTC.

The genes are TRBV4-2 and TRBJ2-3; 10 bases agree with TRBD2. The CDR3 sequence is 18 residues long. CDR1 LGHNA and CDR2 YNFKEQ come from the germline V gene. Unmatched junction bases numbered 14, after V lost 4 bases and J lost 4 bases. CDR3 region: CASSRRVKTGTSADTQYF. The CDR3 bases are TGTGCCAGCAGCCGGAGAGTTAAAACCGGGACTAGCGCAGATACGCAGTATTTT.

The chain couples TRBV24-1 to TRBJ1-5; D is unresolved. V was pared by 4 bases and J by 0 bases, with 3 bases between. Germline CDR1 and CDR2: KGHDR and SFDVKD. The CDR3 runs 13 residues. The CDR3 DNA reads TGTGCCACCAGTGAGGATAGCAATCAGCCCCAGCATTTT. It codes for CATSEDSNQPQHF.

The chain is built from TRBV15 and TRBJ2-7; maybe TRBD1 (6 bases). V was cut by 1 base and J by 1 base, with 8 bases left in between. There are 14 residues in the CDR3. Germline-derived CDR1 and CDR2 are LNHNV and YYDKDF (reference sequence). The CDR3 here is CATSRGRGSYEQYF. The DNA for the CDR3 is TGTGCCACCAGCAGAGGCAGGGGATCCTACGAGCAGTACTTC.

In this sample, this clonotype turned up many times. The J gene is TRBJ2-3, the V gene TRBV5-1; 12 bases align to TRBD2. Germline-derived CDR1 and CDR2 are SGHRS and YFSETQ. J gave up 8 bases and V 7 bases, and 11 bases lay outside the gene matches. The CDR3 covers 15 residues. The DNA of the CDR3 is TGCGCCAGCGAGACTAGCGGGGGTCGCCTTGGTACGCAGTATTTT. Translating it yields CASETSGGRLGTQYF.

This chain uses TRBV20-1 with TRBJ1-1; D remains unclear. The CDR3 length is 10 residues. Germline lookup yields CDR1 DFQATT and CDR2 SNEGSKA (reference sequence). The CDR3 nucleotides read TGCAGGTCGGAGGGCGATGAAGCTTTCTTT. Residues: CRSEGDEAFF.

This clonotype came up a few times. The CDR3 sequence: CATSRTSGGAYNEQYF. CDR3 in DNA: TGTGCCACCAGCAGAACAAGCGGGGGGGCCTACAATGAGCAGTACTTC. The chain joins TRBV15 to TRBJ2-1; 10 positions agree with TRBD2. Matching the DNA end better, TRBJ2-7 makes the J call doubtful. CDR1 and CDR2 (germline): LNHNV, YYDKDF (reference sequence). This CDR3 spans 16 amino acids.

This rearrangement joins TRBV3-1 to TRBJ2-5; D not certain. Trimming removed 2 bases from V and 5 bases from J, with 12 bases in between. This CDR3 comprises 14 residues. Looked up from germline, CDR1 is LGHDT and CDR2 is YNNKEL (reference sequence). CDR3 bases: TGTGCCAGCAGCCAACCCGGCGTAGTTGAGACCCAGTACTTC. Its translation is CASSQPGVVETQYF.

The chain combines TRBV9 with TRBJ2-1, with D perhaps matching TRBD2 (5 bases). Germline CDR1 SGDLS, CDR2 YYNGEE. V was trimmed by 0 bases and J by 5 bases, leaving 18 bases between them. CDR3 size: 17 residues. The CDR3, as DNA: TGTGCCAGCAGCGTAGGGCCGGGGAGCACGGTGGACAATGAGCAGTTCTTC. It is translated as CASSVGPGSTVDNEQFF.

The J gene is TRBJ2-1, the V gene TRBV9; D uncertain. Per the germline V gene, CDR1 is SGDLS and CDR2 is YYNGEE. CDR3 length: 12 residues. Trimming took 1 base from V and 5 from J, leaving 4 bases between them. CDR3 nucleotides: TGTGCCAGCAGCGTACCCCACAATGAGCAGTTCTTC. Translation: CASSVPHNEQFF.

This clonotype was detected ten times or more. This chain connects TRBV29-1 to TRBJ2-3; TRBD2 matches 7 bases. Per germline, CDR1 SQVTM and CDR2 ANQGSEA. The V gene end was trimmed by 4 bases and the J gene end by 2 bases; junction bases not matched to a gene: 6. The CDR3 consists of 14 residues. CDR3 loop: CSVAPAGNTDTQYF. The CDR3 coding sequence is TGCAGCGTTGCCCCAGCGGGGAACACAGATACGCAGTATTTT.

In this sample, this clonotype turned up a few times. The chain links TRBV6-2 or TRBV6-3 to TRBJ2-3; 13 nucleotides agree with TRBD2. V shed 4 bases and J 5 bases; nucleotides not matched to a gene: 6. CDR1 is MNHEY, CDR2 SVGEGT, per germline. The CDR3 runs 16 residues. The CDR3 DNA reads as TGTGCCAGCAGTTCCCGACTAGCGGGGGGAGGAGATACGCAGTATTTT. It yields the protein CASSSRLAGGGDTQYF.

This clonotype was observed a few times. The chain carries TRBV7-8 and TRBJ1-6; TRBD1 aligns across 7 bases. Germline V CDR1 and CDR2: SGHVS, FQNEAQ. This CDR3 has 17 amino acids. Germline trimming cut 2 bases from V and 6 bases from J; bases unmatched to any gene: 10. Here the CDR3 reads CASSLSRTGTVNSPLHF. CDR3 nucleotide sequence: TGTGCCAGCAGCTTAAGTCGCACCGGGACAGTTAATTCACCCCTCCACTTT.

The rearrangement joins TRBV29-1 to TRBJ1-5; D uncertain. The germline CDR1 and CDR2 sequences are SQVTM and ANQGSEA. The CDR3 is made up of 13 amino acids. V lost 4 bases and J 0 bases, leaving 7 bases between the germline ends. The CDR3, as DNA: TGCAGCGTTGGTGGTGATAGCAATCAGCCCCAGCATTTT. Translated: CSVGGDSNQPQHF. The whole variable domain, filled in from reference TRBV29-1 and TRBJ1-5, reads SAVISQKPSRDICQRGTSLTIQCQVDSQVTMMFWYRQQPGQSLTLIATANQGSEATYESGFVIDKFPISRPNLTFSTLTVSNMSPEDSSIYLCSVGGDSNQPQHFGDGTRLSIL.

Many counts were recorded for this clonotype. This chain uses TRBV12-3 or TRBV12-4 with TRBJ2-7; 11 bases match TRBD2. V shed 5 bases, J shed 3 bases, and the junction held 3 bases outside the gene matches. The CDR3 extends over 14 amino acids. The CDR3 region has the DNA TGTGCCAGCAGTCCCGGGACTAGCGGCTACGAGCAGTACTTC. Translation: CASSPGTSGYEQYF.